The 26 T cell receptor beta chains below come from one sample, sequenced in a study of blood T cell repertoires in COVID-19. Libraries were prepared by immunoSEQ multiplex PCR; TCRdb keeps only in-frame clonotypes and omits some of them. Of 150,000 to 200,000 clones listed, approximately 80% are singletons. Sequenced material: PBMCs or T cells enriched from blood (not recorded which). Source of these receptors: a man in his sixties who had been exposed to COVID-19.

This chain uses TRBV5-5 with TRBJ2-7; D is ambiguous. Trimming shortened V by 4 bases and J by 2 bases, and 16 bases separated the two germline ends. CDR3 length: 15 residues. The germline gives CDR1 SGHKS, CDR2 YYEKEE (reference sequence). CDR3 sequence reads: CASSPIPAATYEQYF. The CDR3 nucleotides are TGTGCCAGCAGCCCGATACCTGCGGCCACCTACGAGCAGTACTTC.

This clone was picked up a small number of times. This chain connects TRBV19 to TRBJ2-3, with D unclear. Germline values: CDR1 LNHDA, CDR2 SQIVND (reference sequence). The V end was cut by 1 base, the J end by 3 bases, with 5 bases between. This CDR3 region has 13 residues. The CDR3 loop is CASSIVHTDTQYF. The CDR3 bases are TGTGCCAGTAGTATAGTCCATACAGATACGCAGTATTTT.

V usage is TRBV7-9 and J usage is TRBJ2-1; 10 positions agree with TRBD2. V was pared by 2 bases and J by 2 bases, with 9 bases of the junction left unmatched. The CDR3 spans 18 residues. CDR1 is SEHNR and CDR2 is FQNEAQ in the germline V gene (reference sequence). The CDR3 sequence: CASSLTPASGRAYNEQFF. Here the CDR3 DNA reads TGTGCCAGCAGCTTAACCCCAGCCAGCGGGAGGGCCTACAATGAGCAGTTCTTC.

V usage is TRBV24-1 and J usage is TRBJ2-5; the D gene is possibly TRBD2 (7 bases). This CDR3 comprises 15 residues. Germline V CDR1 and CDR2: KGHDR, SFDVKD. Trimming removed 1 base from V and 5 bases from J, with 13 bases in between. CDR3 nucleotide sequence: TGTGCCACCAGTGATTTAGGGGGGGGGAAGGAGACCCAGTACTTC. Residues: CATSDLGGGKETQYF.

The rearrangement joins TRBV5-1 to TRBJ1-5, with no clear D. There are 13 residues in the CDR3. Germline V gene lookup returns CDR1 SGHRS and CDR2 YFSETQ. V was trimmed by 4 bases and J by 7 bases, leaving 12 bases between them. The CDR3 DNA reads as TGCGCCAGCAGCCCAGGTAGTGGGCAGCCCCAGCATTTT. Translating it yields CASSPGSGQPQHF.

In DNA, the CDR3 is TGTGCCAGCAGCCGGCCCTGGACAGGGGACACAGATACGCAGTATTTT. It codes for CASSRPWTGDTDTQYF. The genes are TRBV7-2 and TRBJ2-3; 9 nucleotides line up with TRBD1. Germline V lookup: CDR1 SGHTA, CDR2 FQGNSA. CDR3 size: 16 residues. The junction had 8 bases not matched to a gene; V was cut back by 5 bases and J by 2 bases.

CDR3 in DNA: TGTGCCAGCCGCCTAGCGGGAGAAAACATTCAGTACTTC. Protein sequence: CASRLAGENIQYF. V and J are TRBV7-8 and TRBJ2-4; 10 bases match TRBD2. Per germline, CDR1 SGHVS and CDR2 FQNEAQ. This CDR3 spans 13 amino acids. Trimming took 8 bases from V and 5 from J; bases not matched to a gene: 3.

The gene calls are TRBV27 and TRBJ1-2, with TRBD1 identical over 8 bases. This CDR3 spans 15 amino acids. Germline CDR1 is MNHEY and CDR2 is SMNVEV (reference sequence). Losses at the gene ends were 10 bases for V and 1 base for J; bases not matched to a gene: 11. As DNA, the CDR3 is TGTGCCACCGGGACAGGACTACTCCTTAACTATGGCTACACCTTC. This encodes CATGTGLLLNYGYTF.

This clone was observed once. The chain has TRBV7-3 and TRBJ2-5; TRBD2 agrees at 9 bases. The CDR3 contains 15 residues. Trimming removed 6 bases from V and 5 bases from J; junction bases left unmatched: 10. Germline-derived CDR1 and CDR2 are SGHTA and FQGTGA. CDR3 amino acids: CASRASGMARETQYF. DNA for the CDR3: TGTGCCAGCAGGGCTAGCGGGATGGCTCGGGAGACCCAGTACTTC.

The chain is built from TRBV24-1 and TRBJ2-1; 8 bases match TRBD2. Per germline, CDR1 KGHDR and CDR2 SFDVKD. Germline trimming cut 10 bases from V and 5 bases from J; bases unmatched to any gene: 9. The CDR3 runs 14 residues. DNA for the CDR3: TGTGCCACACGGGAGGGCCCCGTCAACAATGAGCAGTTCTTC. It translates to CATREGPVNNEQFF.

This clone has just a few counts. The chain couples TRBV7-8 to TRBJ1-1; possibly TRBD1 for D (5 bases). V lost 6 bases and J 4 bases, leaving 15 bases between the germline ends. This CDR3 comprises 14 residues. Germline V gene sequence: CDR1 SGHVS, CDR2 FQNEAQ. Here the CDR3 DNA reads TGTGCCAGCAGGTTCGGAAGGGGTGGCACTGAAGCTTTCTTT. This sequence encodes CASRFGRGGTEAFF. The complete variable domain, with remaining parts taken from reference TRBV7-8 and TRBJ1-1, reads GAGVSQSPRYKVAKRGQDVALRCDPISGHVSLFWYQQALGQGPEFLTYFQNEAQLDKSGLPSDRFFAERPEGSVSTLKIQRTQQEDSAVYLCASRFGRGGTEAFFGQGTRLTVV.

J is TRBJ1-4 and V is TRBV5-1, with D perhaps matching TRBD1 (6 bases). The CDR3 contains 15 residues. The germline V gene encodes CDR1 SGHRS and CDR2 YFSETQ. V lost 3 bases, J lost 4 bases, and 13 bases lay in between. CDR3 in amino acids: CASSSYDRFNEKLFF. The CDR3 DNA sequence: TGCGCCAGCAGCTCCTATGACAGGTTTAATGAAAAACTGTTTTTT. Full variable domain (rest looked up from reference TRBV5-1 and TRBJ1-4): KAGVTQTPRYLIKTRGQQVTLSCSPISGHRSVSWYQQTPGQGLQFLFEYFSETQRNKGNFPGRFSGRQFSNSRSEMNVSTLELGDSALYLCASSSYDRFNEKLFFGSGTQLSVL.

CDR3 loop: CSASDYSRADTQYF. In DNA form, the CDR3 reads TGCAGTGCTAGTGACTACTCCCGGGCAGATACGCAGTATTTT. The chain uses TRBV20-1 and TRBJ2-3; D possibly corresponds to TRBD2 (5 bases). Trimming stripped 3 bases from V and 4 bases from J, with 14 bases between. The CDR3 covers 14 residues. From germline, CDR1 is DFQATT and CDR2 SNEGSKA (reference sequence).

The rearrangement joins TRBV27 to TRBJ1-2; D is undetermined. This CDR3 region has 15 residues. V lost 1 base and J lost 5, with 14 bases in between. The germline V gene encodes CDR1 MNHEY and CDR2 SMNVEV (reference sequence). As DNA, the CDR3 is TGTGCCAGCAGTTTATACCCTGCAGAAAAGTATGGCTACACCTTC. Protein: CASSLYPAEKYGYTF.

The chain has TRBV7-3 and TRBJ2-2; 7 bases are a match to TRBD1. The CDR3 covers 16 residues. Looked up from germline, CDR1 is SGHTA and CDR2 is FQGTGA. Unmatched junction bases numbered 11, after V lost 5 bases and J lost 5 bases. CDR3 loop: CASSMATGFKTGELFF. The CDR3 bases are TGTGCCAGCAGCATGGCGACAGGGTTTAAAACCGGGGAGCTGTTTTTT.

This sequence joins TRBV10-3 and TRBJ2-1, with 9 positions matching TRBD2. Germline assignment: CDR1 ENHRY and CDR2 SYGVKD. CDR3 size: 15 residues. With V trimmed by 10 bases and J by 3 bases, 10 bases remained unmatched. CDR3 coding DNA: TGTGCCACCGAAAGCCCTAGCGGGATCTACAATGAGCAGTTCTTC. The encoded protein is CATESPSGIYNEQFF.

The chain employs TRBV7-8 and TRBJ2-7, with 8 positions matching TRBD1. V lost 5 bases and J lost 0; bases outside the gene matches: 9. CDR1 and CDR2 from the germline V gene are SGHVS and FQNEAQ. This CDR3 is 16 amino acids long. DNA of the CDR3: TGTGCCAGCAGCCTCGAAGGGGACAGGAGCTCCTACGAGCAGTACTTC. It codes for CASSLEGDRSSYEQYF.

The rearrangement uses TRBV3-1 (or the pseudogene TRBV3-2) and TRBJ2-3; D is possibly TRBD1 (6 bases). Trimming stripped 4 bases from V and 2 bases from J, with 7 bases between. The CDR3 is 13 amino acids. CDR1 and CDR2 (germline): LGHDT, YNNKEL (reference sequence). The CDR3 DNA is TGTGCCAGCAGCCGGGACACCACAGATACGCAGTATTTT. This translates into CASSRDTTDTQYF.

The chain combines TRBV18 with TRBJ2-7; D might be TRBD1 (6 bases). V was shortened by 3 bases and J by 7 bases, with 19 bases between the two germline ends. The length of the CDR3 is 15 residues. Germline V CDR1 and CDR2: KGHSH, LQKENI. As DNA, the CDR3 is TGTGCCAGCTCACCTCGGACAGCCGTTTTTGGAGAGCAGTACTTC. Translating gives CASSPRTAVFGEQYF. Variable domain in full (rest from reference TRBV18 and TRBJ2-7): NAGVMQNPRHLVRRRGQEARLRCSPMKGHSHVYWYRQLPEEGLKFMVYLQKENIIDESGMPKERFSAEFPKEGPSILRIQQVVRGDSAAYFCASSPRTAVFGEQYFGPGTRLTVT.

The DNA of the CDR3 is TGTGCCAGCAGCCTTAGCGGGATGGGCACCGGGGAGCTGTTTTTT. It translates to CASSLSGMGTGELFF. J is TRBJ2-2 and V is TRBV27, with 8 nucleotides matching TRBD2. Losses at the gene ends were 6 bases for V and 4 bases for J; bases not matched to a gene: 7. Germline-derived CDR1 and CDR2 are MNHEY and SMNVEV (reference sequence). The length of the CDR3 is 15 residues.

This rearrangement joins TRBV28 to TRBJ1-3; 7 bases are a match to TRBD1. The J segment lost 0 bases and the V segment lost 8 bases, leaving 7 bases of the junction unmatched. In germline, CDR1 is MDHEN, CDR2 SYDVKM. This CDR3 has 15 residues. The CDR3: CASPKGGLSGNTIYF. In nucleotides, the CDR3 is TGTGCCAGCCCTAAAGGGGGCCTCTCTGGAAACACCATATATTTT. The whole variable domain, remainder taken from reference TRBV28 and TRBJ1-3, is DVKVTQSSRYLVKRTGEKVFLECVQDMDHENMFWYRQDPGLGLRLIYFSYDVKMKEKGDIPEGYSVSREKKERFSLILESASTNQTSMYLCASPKGGLSGNTIYFGEGSWLTVV.

CDR3 sequence reads: CASSFHNAGEQFF. The CDR3 coding sequence is TGTGCCAGCAGCTTTCACAACGCGGGCGAGCAGTTCTTC. V gene TRBV5-5 combines with J gene TRBJ2-1; weak D call: TRBD2 (5 bases). Looked up from germline, CDR1 is SGHKS and CDR2 is YYEKEE (reference sequence). The CDR3 has 13 residues. The V gene lost 2 bases and the J gene lost 10 bases, with 13 bases spanning the gap.

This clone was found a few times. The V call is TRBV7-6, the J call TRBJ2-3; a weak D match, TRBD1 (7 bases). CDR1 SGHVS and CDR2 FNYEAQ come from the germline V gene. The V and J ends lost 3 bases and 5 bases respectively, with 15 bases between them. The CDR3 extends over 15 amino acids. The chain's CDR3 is CASSFTGVGGDTQYF. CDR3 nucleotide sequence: TGTGCCAGCAGCTTTACAGGGGTCGGGGGAGATACGCAGTATTTT.

DNA for the CDR3: TGTGCCAGCAGTGAAGGGCAGTTCGGAAACACCATATATTTT. This codes for CASSEGQFGNTIYF. The gene calls are TRBV25-1 and TRBJ1-3; no clear D gene. Germline CDR1 and CDR2: MGHDK and SYGVNS. The germline V and J ends were trimmed by 2 bases and 4 bases, with 9 bases remaining between them. The CDR3 consists of 14 residues.

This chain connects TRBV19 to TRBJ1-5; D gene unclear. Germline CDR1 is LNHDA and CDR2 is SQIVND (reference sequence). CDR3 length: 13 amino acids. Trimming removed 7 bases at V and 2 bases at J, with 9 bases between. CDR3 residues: CASKLGGNQPQHF. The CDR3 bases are TGTGCCAGTAAGTTGGGCGGCAATCAGCCCCAGCATTTT.

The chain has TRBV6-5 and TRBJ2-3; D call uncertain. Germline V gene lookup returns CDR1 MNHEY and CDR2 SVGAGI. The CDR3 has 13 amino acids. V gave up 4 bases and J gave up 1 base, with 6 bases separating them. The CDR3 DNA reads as TGTGCCAGCAGTTTTGTCGGCACAGATACGCAGTATTTT. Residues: CASSFVGTDTQYF.